Below, 19 T cell receptor beta chains from the same sample are listed, as sequenced in a study of response to subunit inactivated influenza vaccine. TCRdb independently ran MiXCR on the RT-PCR reads; one entry per CDR3 protein. The sample has 860,000 or so distinct CDR3 sequences, about 20% seen once; the top ten hold more than 8.5%. The source was PBMCs from blood, collected less than 6 days after vaccination. The receptor set was obtained from a man in his fifties or sixties who received an inactivated influenza vaccine.

V gene TRBV5-1 combines with J gene TRBJ2-3, with unresolved D. There are 16 residues in the CDR3. In germline, CDR1 is SGHRS, CDR2 YFSETQ. Trimming stripped 0 bases from V and 6 bases from J, with 17 bases between. CDR3 DNA sequence: TGCGCCAGCAGCTTGGCCGGCGGACCCGTTCAGGATACGCAGTATTTT. Protein: CASSLAGGPVQDTQYF.

This clonotype appeared a few times. V is TRBV4-3 and J is TRBJ1-4; D is undetermined. The V gene lost 6 bases and the J gene lost 8 bases, with 16 bases spanning the gap. Per the germline V gene, CDR1 is LGHNA and CDR2 is YSLEER. The CDR3 is made up of 14 amino acids. For the CDR3, the DNA is TGCGCCAGCAGTCTAAGAGGGAATTTGGAAAAACTGTTTTTT. It specifies CASSLRGNLEKLFF.

This clonotype has at least ten counts. As DNA, the CDR3 is TGTGCCAGCAGCTTAGCTGGGGCTGGCTATGGCTACACCTTC. This translates into CASSLAGAGYGYTF. The chain has TRBV7-9 and TRBJ1-2; TRBD1 might be the D (5 bases). The V end lost 0 bases, the J end lost 4 bases, and 9 bases lay between the germline ends. Germline V gene data show CDR1 as SEHNR and CDR2 as FQNEAQ (reference sequence). The CDR3 loop spans 14 amino acids. The whole variable domain, filled in from reference TRBV7-9 and TRBJ1-2, reads DTGVSQNPRHKITKRGQNVTFRCDPISEHNRLYWYRQTLGQGPEFLTYFQNEAQLEKSRLLSDRFSAERPKGSFSTLEIQRTEQGDSAMYLCASSLAGAGYGYTFGSGTRLTVV.

This clonotype came up a few times. In DNA form, the CDR3 reads TGCGCCAGCAGCCCTTCCCTCGGCGGCTCTGGAAACACCATATATTTT. This encodes CASSPSLGGSGNTIYF. The V and J genes are TRBV5-1 and TRBJ1-3; D remains ambiguous. The V gene lost 4 bases and the J gene lost 0 bases, with 14 bases spanning the gap. Per the germline V gene, CDR1 is SGHRS and CDR2 is YFSETQ. The CDR3 is 16 residues long.

As for this clonotype: It may be a read error: a sequence one base away is much more abundant. The V call is TRBV29-1, the J call TRBJ2-5, with D unclear. Germline V gene lookup returns CDR1 SQVTM and CDR2 ANQGSEA. The length of the CDR3 is 15 residues. The V and J ends lost 3 bases and 0 bases respectively, with 14 bases between them. CDR3 sequence (DNA): TGCAGCGTTGAGGTGTCTATCGCGTACCAAGAGACCCAGTACTTC. It translates to CSVEVSIAYQETQYF.

The V call is TRBV20-1, the J call TRBJ1-2; D may be TRBD1 (6 bases). CDR3 length: 14 amino acids. Trimming took 5 bases from V and 5 from J, leaving 18 bases between them. Germline CDR1 reads DFQATT; CDR2 reads SNEGSKA (reference sequence). In nucleotides, the CDR3 is TGCAGTGCTGGGGGGCGGGGGGCGCGGTATGGCTACACCTTC. Its protein product is CSAGGRGARYGYTF.

This clonotype was observed a handful of times. This chain links TRBV27 with TRBJ2-4; 9 nucleotides match TRBD1. Losses at the gene ends were 5 bases for V and 6 bases for J; bases not matched to a gene: 2. CDR1 and CDR2 from the germline V gene are MNHEY and SMNVEV (reference sequence). The CDR3 covers 13 residues. The CDR3 sequence: CASSMGQGNIQYF. The CDR3 nucleotides read TGTGCCAGCAGTATGGGACAGGGAAACATTCAGTACTTC.

The V gene is TRBV19, the J gene TRBJ2-4, with D perhaps assigned TRBD1 or TRBD2 (5 bases each). Trimming left V 6 bases short and J 1 base short, with 10 bases between. The CDR3 length is 14 residues. Per the germline V gene, CDR1 is LNHDA and CDR2 is SQIVND (reference sequence). The CDR3 DNA is TGTGCCAGTAGGGTCGGGGCGGCCAAAAACATTCAGTACTTC. This sequence encodes CASRVGAAKNIQYF.

The sample holds a few counts of this clonotype. The rearrangement uses TRBV18 and TRBJ2-5; D gene uncertain. CDR1 and CDR2 (germline): KGHSH, LQKENI. V was trimmed by 2 bases and J by 7 bases, leaving 20 bases between them. CDR3 length equals 16 residues. The CDR3 loop reads CASSPILADVKGTQYF. The CDR3 DNA sequence: TGTGCCAGCTCACCAATCCTCGCTGACGTCAAAGGGACCCAGTACTTC. The variable domain in full, completed from reference TRBV18 and TRBJ2-5, reads NAGVMQNPRHLVRRRGQEARLRCSPMKGHSHVYWYRQLPEEGLKFMVYLQKENIIDESGMPKERFSAEFPKEGPSILRIQQVVRGDSAAYFCASSPILADVKGTQYFGPGTRLLVL.

This clonotype was seen many times. The rearrangement joins TRBV12-3 or TRBV12-4 to TRBJ2-7; D may be TRBD1 or TRBD2 (5 bases each). This CDR3 spans 16 amino acids. Deletions cut 5 bases from V and 1 base from J, with 18 bases between. The CDR3 DNA reads as TGTGCCAGCAGTCCCCCCGGGACCGACCTTTCCTACGAGCAGTACTTC. The encoded protein is CASSPPGTDLSYEQYF.

The gene calls are TRBV24-1 and TRBJ2-7; the D gene is possibly TRBD1 (6 bases). Germline values: CDR1 KGHDR, CDR2 SFDVKD. This CDR3 comprises 16 residues. V lost 3 bases to trimming and J lost 4 bases, with 18 bases between them. CDR3 region: CATSDQGTASIYEQYF. CDR3 sequence (DNA): TGTGCCACCAGTGATCAGGGGACGGCTTCGATATACGAGCAGTACTTC.

This clonotype occurred many times. The chain uses TRBV4-2 and TRBJ2-7; D possibly corresponds to TRBD1 (5 bases). Germline V gives CDR1 LGHNA, CDR2 YNFKEQ. CDR3 length: 13 amino acids. V was trimmed by 3 bases and J by 2 bases, leaving 8 bases between them. CDR3 in amino acids: CASSQAGTYEQYF. CDR3 DNA: TGTGCCAGCAGCCAGGCAGGGACCTACGAGCAGTACTTC.

V gene TRBV29-1 combines with J gene TRBJ2-7; 12 bases align to TRBD2. The junction had 6 bases not matched to a gene; V was cut back by 0 bases and J by 3 bases. The V gene's germline CDR1 is SQVTM and CDR2 ANQGSEA. CDR3 size: 16 residues. The CDR3 loop reads CSVEDPLTSGSYEQYF. DNA for the CDR3: TGCAGCGTTGAAGATCCCCTGACTAGCGGGAGCTACGAGCAGTACTTC.

V and J are TRBV7-9 and TRBJ1-6; 7 bases are shared with TRBD1. Germline V gene lookup returns CDR1 SEHNR and CDR2 FQNEAQ (reference sequence). This CDR3 is 16 amino acids long. V was clipped by 4 bases and J by 10 bases; unmatched bases: 13. This CDR3 is CASSSYRGGHRSPLHF. DNA for the CDR3: TGTGCCAGCAGCTCCTACAGGGGCGGTCATCGATCACCCCTCCACTTT.

Many counts were recorded for this clonotype. The V call is TRBV5-5, the J call TRBJ2-2; unclear D gene. Germline CDR1 reads SGHKS; CDR2 reads YYEKEE (reference sequence). This CDR3 region has 15 residues. V lost 4 bases and J 0 bases, leaving 10 bases between the germline ends. The chain's CDR3 is CASSPGSSNTGELFF. Here the CDR3 DNA reads TGTGCCAGCAGCCCCGGCAGTTCGAACACCGGGGAGCTGTTTTTT.

CDR3: CSARGSRDSFNYGYTF. CDR3 DNA sequence: TGCAGTGCTAGAGGCTCCCGGGACAGCTTTAACTATGGCTACACCTTC. The gene calls are TRBV20-1 and TRBJ1-2; TRBD1 matches at 7 bases. Per the germline V gene, CDR1 is DFQATT and CDR2 is SNEGSKA (reference sequence). This CDR3 is built from 16 residues. Trimming cost V 1 base and J 1 base; bases outside gene matches: 9.

This clonotype was detected only a few times. The chain has TRBV4-2 and TRBJ2-1; TRBD1 matches at 9 bases. Germline CDR1 LGHNA, CDR2 YNFKEQ. V lost 5 bases, J lost 3 bases, and 5 bases stayed unmatched. This CDR3 comprises 15 residues. The CDR3 region is CASSSRQGVYNEQFF. The CDR3 DNA reads TGTGCCAGCAGCTCCCGACAGGGGGTCTACAATGAGCAGTTCTTC.

Only a few counts were recorded for this clonotype. The CDR3 reads CASSFGAGANVLTF. The DNA of the CDR3 is TGTGCCAGCAGTTTTGGGGCTGGGGCCAACGTCCTGACTTTC. This chain links TRBV12-3 or TRBV12-4 with TRBJ2-6, with D hard to call. Trimming took 3 bases from V and 2 from J, leaving 5 bases between them. The CDR3 loop spans 14 amino acids.

This chain joins TRBV30 and TRBJ2-3; D is perhaps TRBD1 (5 bases). Trimming cost V 0 bases and J 2 bases, with 12 bases left between them. CDR1 is GTSNPN and CDR2 is SVGIG in the germline V gene (reference sequence). This CDR3 is 15 amino acids long. CDR3 sequence: CAWSVDTQFTDTQYF. The CDR3 coding sequence is TGTGCCTGGAGTGTGGACACTCAATTCACAGATACGCAGTATTTT.